Presented here are 7 T cell receptor beta chains from one specimen sequenced in a study of T cell repertoires in cytomegalovirus infection. Via MiXCR, TCRdb re-called the reads, giving one row per CDR3 protein. The sample carries 150,000 to 200,000 distinct CDR3 sequences, 25% to 30% recorded once. Material for sequencing was PBMCs. Receptor source: a human donor in good health (CMV status not recorded). Some clones in this sample may be carry-over from other donors' samples.

The chain recombines TRBV11-2 with TRBJ2-1; D is unclear. Between the trimmed V and J ends, which lost 5 bases and 8 bases, there was a span of 19 bases. Germline-derived CDR1 and CDR2 are SGHAT and FQNNGV. This CDR3 region has 15 residues. CDR3: CASSQTAETADEQFF. In nucleotides, the CDR3 is TGTGCCAGCAGCCAAACGGCCGAAACTGCCGATGAGCAGTTCTTC.

This clonotype was detected a few times. The chain employs TRBV11-3 and TRBJ2-1, with TRBD1 matching 10 bases. CDR3 length equals 14 residues. Trimming took 1 base from V and 9 from J; bases not matched to a gene: 3. Germline loops: CDR1 SGHNT, CDR2 YENEEA. The CDR3 DNA sequence: TGTGCCAGCAGCTTAGGGACAGGGGGGAGTGAGCAGTTCTTC. It encodes CASSLGTGGSEQFF.

The chain recombines TRBV12-3 or TRBV12-4 with TRBJ1-1; no reliable D call. CDR3 length: 15 residues. V was trimmed by 5 bases and J by 1 base, leaving 14 bases between them. This CDR3 is CASSHLAERNTEAFF. CDR3 in DNA: TGTGCCAGCAGTCATCTTGCGGAGAGGAACACTGAAGCTTTCTTT.

The chain carries TRBV5-6 and TRBJ2-7, with a tentative D call TRBD1 (6 bases). The CDR3 is 11 amino acids. V lost 3 bases, J lost 9 bases, and 10 bases lay in between. The germline V gene encodes CDR1 SGHDT and CDR2 YYEEEE. The CDR3 DNA is TGTGCCAGCAGCTCCTTAGGGGGGCAGTACTTC. It codes for CASSSLGGQYF.

This chain uses TRBV11-1 with TRBJ1-1; TRBD1 agrees at 7 bases. The CDR3 has 15 residues. With 2 bases clipped from V and 3 bases from J, the junction kept 6 bases outside the gene matches. Germline assignment: CDR1 SGHAT and CDR2 FQDESV (reference sequence). In nucleotides, the CDR3 is TGTGCCAGCAGCTTATTCCAGGGGGAATACACTGAAGCTTTCTTT. This encodes CASSLFQGEYTEAFF.

The chain joins TRBV20-1 to TRBJ1-1; no clear D gene. CDR3 size: 13 residues. The V end was cut by 5 bases, the J end by 1 base, with 11 bases between. Germline V gene lookup returns CDR1 DFQATT and CDR2 SNEGSKA (reference sequence). DNA of the CDR3: TGCAGTGCTTCAGATAGTGGGAACACTGAAGCTTTCTTT. This translates into CSASDSGNTEAFF.

This chain links TRBV19 with TRBJ2-7; perhaps TRBD2 as D (6 bases). The germline V and J ends were trimmed by 3 bases and 6 bases, with 12 bases remaining between them. Germline CDR1 reads LNHDA; CDR2 reads SQIVND (reference sequence). CDR3 length: 13 amino acids. The chain's CDR3 is CASSISTEGEQYF. Here the CDR3 DNA reads TGTGCCAGTAGTATCTCGACGGAGGGCGAGCAGTACTTC.